A single sample is the source of the 20 T cell receptor beta chains below, sequenced in a study of Graves' ophthalmopathy and Graves' hyperthyroidism (dated by TCRdb to the late 2010s). Data came from an Illumina HiSeq 2000. TCR beta CDR3 regions were amplified from RNA transcripts for repertoire sequencing. A first-round RT-PCR used HTBI primers with the Qiagen OneStep RT-PCR kit, followed by a second-round multiplex PCR, size selection and purification. TCRdb applied fastp at Q25 and MiXCR to the public reads, then kept only in-frame beta chains. Identical CDR3 proteins give one entry, which carries the most common genes and DNA. The sample table lists almost 400,000 distinct CDR3 sequences, about 16% of them with a count of one. The ten largest clones represent more than 1.5% of the sample. Material for sequencing was peripheral blood. These receptors all stem from a woman aged 18-29 years with Graves' ophthalmopathy. Donor details come from another sample of the same person, matched by shared clones.

The V call is TRBV2, the J call TRBJ1-1, with D tentatively TRBD1 (5 bases). Trimming shortened V by 4 bases and J by 3 bases, and 9 bases separated the two germline ends. The CDR3 runs 13 residues. The germline V gene has CDR1 SNHLY and CDR2 FYNNEI. The CDR3 nucleotides read TGTGCCAGCAGTGGGCAGGGCGACACTGAAGCTTTCTTT. Translated, it gives CASSGQGDTEAFF. Full variable domain (remainder filled in from reference TRBV2 and TRBJ1-1): EPEVTQTPSHQVTQMGQEVILRCVPISNHLYFYWYRQILGQKVEFLVSFYNNEISEKSEIFDDQFSVERPDGSNFTLKIRSTKLEDSAMYFCASSGQGDTEAFFGQGTRLTVV.

This clonotype showed up many times. The rearrangement uses TRBV30 and TRBJ2-7, with 9 positions matching TRBD2. V shed 0 bases, J shed 5 bases, and the junction held 5 bases outside the gene matches. The length of the CDR3 is 14 residues. Germline lookup yields CDR1 GTSNPN and CDR2 SVGIG (reference sequence). As DNA, the CDR3 is TGTGCCTGGAGTGTGGCGGGAGGGCCAAACGAGCAGTACTTC. Translating gives CAWSVAGGPNEQYF.

The chain joins TRBV18 to TRBJ1-2; 7 bases agree with TRBD1. Germline values: CDR1 KGHSH, CDR2 LQKENI. Germline trimming cut 6 bases from V and 3 bases from J; bases unmatched to any gene: 7. CDR3 size: 14 residues. The DNA for the CDR3 is TGTGCCAGCTCGCCCTCCGGGACAGACTATGGCTACACCTTC. Its protein product is CASSPSGTDYGYTF.

This clonotype was counted many times. The V and J genes are TRBV7-9 and TRBJ1-5; D possibly corresponds to TRBD1 (5 bases). CDR1 and CDR2 from the germline V gene are SEHNR and FQNEAQ (reference sequence). With 8 bases removed from V and 0 bases from J, the gap between germline ends came to 11 bases. The CDR3 is 14 amino acids. CDR3 DNA: TGTGCCAGCGGTACAGGCGATAGCAATCAGCCCCAGCATTTT. It specifies CASGTGDSNQPQHF. Using reference TRBV7-9 and TRBJ1-5 for the parts outside the CDR3, the full variable domain is DTGVSQNPRHKITKRGQNVTFRCDPISEHNRLYWYRQTLGQGPEFLTYFQNEAQLEKSRLLSDRFSAERPKGSFSTLEIQRTEQGDSAMYLCASGTGDSNQPQHFGDGTRLSIL.

This clonotype was seen repeatedly, ten times or more. The rearrangement links TRBV7-2 to TRBJ1-6, with 7 nucleotides matching TRBD1. V shed 4 bases, J shed 7 bases, and the junction held 4 bases outside the gene matches. CDR1 is SGHTA and CDR2 is FQGNSA in the germline V gene. The CDR3 contains 14 residues. CDR3 nucleotides: TGTGCCAGCAGCTCGACAGGGTTGAATTCACCCCTCCACTTT. Residues: CASSSTGLNSPLHF.

This clonotype was detected many times. V is TRBV24-1 and J is TRBJ1-4, with D tentatively TRBD1 (6 bases). V was pared by 2 bases and J by 8 bases, with 8 bases between. The V gene's germline CDR1 is KGHDR and CDR2 SFDVKD. The CDR3 is made up of 13 amino acids. DNA of the CDR3: TGTGCCACCAGTGATTCCGGGACAGAAAAACTGTTTTTT. This gives the protein CATSDSGTEKLFF.

This clonotype has ten or more counts. The V and J genes are TRBV28 and TRBJ1-1; no definite D call. Germline CDR1 is MDHEN and CDR2 is SYDVKM. The CDR3 runs 13 residues. V was shortened by 6 bases and J by 1 base, with 9 bases between the two germline ends. CDR3 nucleotides: TGTGCCAGCAGACTGGACCCGAACACTGAAGCTTTCTTT. It codes for CASRLDPNTEAFF.

The chain couples TRBV24-1 to TRBJ2-2; 9 nucleotides align to TRBD1. Trimming removed 3 bases from V and 3 bases from J; junction bases left unmatched: 7. CDR1 is KGHDR, CDR2 SFDVKD, per germline. The CDR3 is made up of 17 amino acids. CDR3 in DNA: TGTGCCACCAGTGATCCCGGACAGGGGCTGTACACCGGGGAGCTGTTTTTT. As protein: CATSDPGQGLYTGELFF.

This clonotype has ten or more counts. The genes are TRBV6-5 and TRBJ2-5; weak D call: TRBD1 (6 bases). Germline loops: CDR1 MNHEY, CDR2 SVGAGI. Trimming left V 4 bases short and J 2 bases short, with 17 bases between. CDR3 length: 16 amino acids. The CDR3 loop is CASSSTPTGAQETQYF. CDR3 sequence (DNA): TGTGCCAGCAGTTCAACCCCGACAGGCGCTCAAGAGACCCAGTACTTC.

This clonotype came up many times. The chain is built from TRBV7-2 and TRBJ2-5, with 7 bases fitting TRBD2. Germline lookup yields CDR1 SGHTA and CDR2 FQGNSA. V lost 1 base and J lost 4; bases outside the gene matches: 3. This CDR3 comprises 14 residues. CDR3 DNA: TGTGCCAGCAGCTTAGTAAGCGGGACAGAGACCCAGTACTTC. This translates into CASSLVSGTETQYF.

This clonotype was detected many times. This chain joins TRBV16 and TRBJ1-1, with D perhaps TRBD1 (5 bases). V lost 3 bases, J lost 7 bases, and 18 bases lay in between. Germline CDR1 and CDR2: KGHSY and FQNENV. This CDR3 has 15 amino acids. The CDR3 is CASSQGGAGTNEAFF. As DNA, the CDR3 is TGTGCCAGCAGCCAGGGTGGGGCAGGAACCAATGAAGCTTTCTTT.

This clonotype was counted ten times or more. This chain links TRBV6-1 with TRBJ2-2; D unclear. The CDR3 is 14 amino acids. Trimming stripped 1 base from V and 7 bases from J, with 10 bases between. The germline V gene has CDR1 MNHNS and CDR2 SASEGT. DNA of the CDR3: TGTGCCAGCAGTGAAGTATATGGCTTCGGGGAGCTGTTTTTT. Encoded protein: CASSEVYGFGELFF.

This clonotype showed up many times. The CDR3 DNA reads as TGTGCCAGCAGCCGACAGGGTGGATTGACTGAAGCTTTCTTT. It encodes CASSRQGGLTEAFF. The chain is built from TRBV7-2 and TRBJ1-1, with 7 bases matching TRBD1. The CDR3 extends over 14 amino acids. V gave up 5 bases and J gave up 5 bases; unmatched junction bases: 8. CDR1 and CDR2 (germline): SGHTA, FQGNSA.

This clonotype was observed at least ten times. The chain carries TRBV5-1 and TRBJ2-3; tentatively, D is TRBD1 or TRBD2 (5 bases each). Germline V gives CDR1 SGHRS, CDR2 YFSETQ. This CDR3 has 15 amino acids. The V and J ends lost 4 bases and 4 bases respectively, with 16 bases between them. CDR3 sequence: CASSVGTRGADTQYF. Written as DNA, the CDR3 is TGCGCCAGCAGCGTGGGAACACGGGGCGCAGATACGCAGTATTTT.

This clonotype was counted ten times or more. This chain links TRBV6-4 with TRBJ2-2, with TRBD2 identical over 15 bases. V dropped 5 bases and J dropped 2; count of bases not matched to a gene: 3. CDR3 length: 17 residues. CDR1 MRHNA and CDR2 SNTAGT come from the germline V gene. DNA of the CDR3: TGTGCCAGCAGTCCGGGACTAGCGGGGGGTAACACCGGGGAGCTGTTTTTT. It is translated as CASSPGLAGGNTGELFF.

This clonotype was seen ten or more times. The V gene is TRBV7-2, the J gene TRBJ1-1; 7 bases fit TRBD1. The V gene end was trimmed by 7 bases and the J gene end by 5 bases; junction bases not matched to a gene: 7. CDR1 is SGHTA, CDR2 FQGNSA, per germline. The CDR3 length is 13 residues. DNA of the CDR3: TGTGCCAGCAACACCCAGGGGGGGACTGAAGCTTTCTTT. Translation gives CASNTQGGTEAFF.

This clonotype was counted ten times or more. This rearrangement joins TRBV6-2 or TRBV6-3 to TRBJ1-5, with 7 bases aligning to TRBD1. Germline V gene lookup returns CDR1 MNHEY and CDR2 SVGEGT. The CDR3 length is 13 residues. V lost 7 bases, J lost 5 bases, and 5 bases stayed unmatched. CDR3 sequence: CASTRDSYQPQHF. CDR3 DNA sequence: TGTGCCAGCACCCGGGACAGTTATCAGCCCCAGCATTTT.

This clonotype was seen at least ten times. The chain carries TRBV29-1 and TRBJ1-1; TRBD1 is a possible D gene (5 bases). Germline CDR1 SQVTM, CDR2 ANQGSEA. V was cut by 4 bases and J by 5 bases, with 17 bases left in between. The CDR3 spans 14 residues. CDR3: CSVGGEKKRTEAFF. For the CDR3, the DNA is TGCAGCGTTGGAGGGGAAAAGAAGAGGACTGAAGCTTTCTTT.

This clonotype was observed a handful of times. The genes are TRBV6-1 and TRBJ2-7; possibly TRBD1 or TRBD2 for D (6 bases each). There are 14 residues in the CDR3. V lost 6 bases to trimming and J lost 5 bases, with 17 bases between them. CDR1 MNHNS and CDR2 SASEGT come from the germline V gene. CDR3 nucleotide sequence: TGTGCCAGCAGGGGTGGGGGGCGGAACAACGAGCAGTACTTC. Encoded protein: CASRGGGRNNEQYF.

Ten or more counts support this clonotype. The CDR3 spells CASSGANNQPQHF. The CDR3 coding sequence is TGTGCCAGCAGTGGGGCCAACAATCAGCCCCAGCATTTT. The chain recombines TRBV6-1 with TRBJ1-5; D unclear. Germline CDR1 reads MNHNS; CDR2 reads SASEGT. The CDR3 is 13 amino acids. V was cut by 4 bases and J by 3 bases, with 7 bases left in between.